The clone carrying this TCR beta chain turned up a few times. Its antigen is undetermined. This specimen comes from a study of beta chain features in type 1 diabetes. The study's findings and limits: Naive, central memory and Treg TCRB repertoires seemed to resemble each other more closely in patients than they did in healthy donors.

As every portion of the isolated RNA was reverse transcribed, the sequencing read expressed TCRB transcripts. Method: immunoSEQ multiplex PCR; TCRdb's copy keeps in-frame clones and lacks some. The profile shows 970,000 or so clones, around a sixth of them singletons. It was one heparinised blood draw, averaging around 120 mL, that each donor gave. Researchers reported sorting CD4+ naive, central memory, regulatory and stem cell-like memory cells via CD45RO/CCR7/CD25/CD127/CD95/CD27. Germline V gene sequence: CDR1 MDHEN, CDR2 SYDVKM. The CDR3 is 16 amino acids. With 1 base removed from V and 1 base from J, the gap between germline ends came to 11 bases.

The source material was naive CD4+ T cells from blood. This clonotype originated in a woman between 18 and 29 years old in good health. V is TRBV28 and J is TRBJ2-4; weak D call: TRBD1 (7 bases). CDR3 sequence (DNA): TGTGCCAGCAGTTTATCCTCAGGGGGGGCCAAAAACATTCAGTACTTC. Protein sequence: CASSLSSGGAKNIQYF. Filled out from reference TRBV28 and TRBJ2-4, the complete variable domain reads DVKVTQSSRYLVKRTGEKVFLECVQDMDHENMFWYRQDPGLGLRLIYFSYDVKMKEKGDIPEGYSVSREKKERFSLILESASTNQTSMYLCASSLSSGGAKNIQYFGAGTRLSVL.